These T cell receptor beta chains were read from a single sample in a study of graft-versus-host responses after intestinal transplantation. TCRdb keeps only in-frame clones here, not all; method: immunoSEQ multiplex PCR. This sample yields about 100,000 clones, of which over 75% are seen a single time; around 0.95% belongs to the top ten. The antigens of these receptors remain unknown. The sequencing here drew on unstimulated CD4+ T cells sorted from spleen or lymph node cells, taken before transplant. These receptors were taken from a human donor who was the organ donor for an intestinal transplant. Each CDR3 is given with its conserved first and last residue. A D gene is named only where the DNA matches it firmly. Clone size, where shown, is once, few, many, or a class for clones that have expanded.

v_call,j_call,clone_size,d_call,cdr3_nt,cdr3_aa
TRBV6-6,TRBJ2-3,.,TRBD1,TGTGCCAGCACCTTGACAGGGCGGACAGATACGCAGTATTTT,CASTLTGRTDTQYF
TRBV7-6,TRBJ2-7,.,TRBD2,TGTGCCAGCAGCTCCGTGGGAGGGTACGAGCAGTACTTC,CASSSVGGYEQYF
TRBV30,TRBJ2-5,few,.,TGTGCCTGGAGTGTACGGCGGAAAGAGACCCAGTACTTC,CAWSVRRKETQYF
TRBV9,TRBJ1-5,.,TRBD1,TGTGCCAGCAGCGTTGACGACAGGGTGTACGTAGATGGTAGTCAGCCCCAGCATTTT,CASSVDDRVYVDGSQPQHF
TRBV6-6,TRBJ1-5,.,TRBD1,TGTGCCAGCAGTGAGGACAGGTATAGCAATCAGCCCCAGCATTTT,CASSEDRYSNQPQHF
TRBV5-4,TRBJ1-2,.,TRBD1,TGTGCCAGCAGCTTACAGGGGCCCCTCTCCTATGGCTACACCTTC,CASSLQGPLSYGYTF
TRBV14,TRBJ2-1,.,TRBD2,TGTGCCAGCAGCCAAAGCGGGGGGATGTTCTTC,CASSQSGGMFF
TRBV4-1,TRBJ1-4,.,.,TGCGCCAGCAGCCCTAGGGGGGCAGGGAACGAAAAACTGTTTTTT,CASSPRGAGNEKLFF
TRBV5-6,TRBJ1-3,.,TRBD1,TGTGCCAGCAACGCCGACAGGGCTGGAAACACCATATATTTT,CASNADRAGNTIYF
TRBV5-1,TRBJ2-7,.,.,TGCGCCAGCAGCTTGTCCGTTGGGTCAGGATCCTACGAGCAGTACTTC,CASSLSVGSGSYEQYF
TRBV5-5,TRBJ1-3,few,TRBD1,TGTGCCAGCAGCGGAATCCTTGGACAGGGAGGGAACACCATATATTTT,CASSGILGQGGNTIYF
TRBV28,TRBJ1-3,.,.,TGTGCCAGCAGCTCCGGGGCAGGGTCTCTAAACACCATATATTTT,CASSSGAGSLNTIYF
TRBV7-2,TRBJ1-5,.,.,TGTGCCAGCAGCCTAGGGTCGTATAATAATCAGCCCCAGCATTTT,CASSLGSYNNQPQHF
TRBV30,TRBJ1-6,.,.,TGTGCCTGGAGTGCGACGGTCACGAGCTCCTATAATTCACCCCTCCACTTT,CAWSATVTSSYNSPLHF
TRBV28,TRBJ1-2,.,.,TGTGCCAGCAGTTTAACGAGACAGGCCTATGGCTACACCTTC,CASSLTRQAYGYTF
TRBV6-5,TRBJ1-6,.,.,TGTGCCAGCAGTTACAGGAATTCACCCCTCCACTTT,CASSYRNSPLHF
TRBV5-1,TRBJ2-7,.,.,TGCGCCAGCAGCTTCGGCTCCTACGAGCAGTACTTC,CASSFGSYEQYF
TRBV7-2,TRBJ2-2,.,TRBD2,TGTGCCAGCAGCTTAGGGCGGGGGGGCACCGGGGAGCTGTTTTTT,CASSLGRGGTGELFF
TRBV6-6,TRBJ2-5,.,.,TGTGCCAGCAGTTACGTTGAGAGCGGGACCCAGTACTTC,CASSYVESGTQYF
TRBV6-4,TRBJ2-6,.,.,TGTGCCAGCAGTGAGGACGGCTCTGGGGCCAACGTCCTGACTTTC,CASSEDGSGANVLTF
TRBV19,TRBJ1-5,few,.,TGTGCCAGTAGTAGACAGACCAATCAGCCCCAGCATTTT,CASSRQTNQPQHF
TRBV4-1,TRBJ1-4,few,TRBD1,TGCGCCAGCAGCCAAGCAGGACAGGGGGCTAATGAAAAACTGTTTTTT,CASSQAGQGANEKLFF
TRBV23-1,TRBJ1-6,.,.,TGCGCCAGCAGTCTTACACGGGATGGCAGGGGTTCACCCCTCCACTTT,CASSLTRDGRGSPLHF
TRBV5-1,TRBJ1-4,.,.,TGCGCCAGCAGCTCCTCCCGGGACGGTAATGAAAAACTGTTTTTT,CASSSSRDGNEKLFF
TRBV6-1,TRBJ2-3,.,.,TGTGCCAGCAGTGAAATTCGTACGCAGTATTTT,CASSEIRTQYF
TRBV4-1,TRBJ1-1,.,TRBD1,TGCGCCAGCAGCCGACAGGGTGAAGCTTTCTTT,CASSRQGEAFF
TRBV28,TRBJ1-4,.,.,TGTGCCAGCAGACCCTGGGGCGGAGATAATGAAAAACTGTTTTTT,CASRPWGGDNEKLFF
TRBV18,TRBJ1-2,.,.,TGTGCCAGCTCACGCGACCGGACCGGAGGCTACACCTTC,CASSRDRTGGYTF
TRBV15,TRBJ1-6,.,.,TGCGCCACCAGCAGAGATTTGGGGGCACCCCTCCACTTT,CATSRDLGAPLHF
TRBV11-2,TRBJ2-5,few,.,TGTGCCAGCAGCTTAGCGGCGGCAGGAGTCCAAGAGACCCAGTACTTC,CASSLAAAGVQETQYF
TRBV30,TRBJ1-3,.,.,TGTGCCTGGAGTGTACTTCAGTCTTCTGGAAACACCATATATTTT,CAWSVLQSSGNTIYF
TRBV19,TRBJ2-1,.,TRBD1,TGTGCCAGTAGTAGACAGGGCGATGAGCAGTTCTTC,CASSRQGDEQFF
TRBV18,TRBJ1-1,.,.,TGTGCCAGCTCACCACAAAGGGACCGGCTAAAAGCTGAAGCTTTCTTT,CASSPQRDRLKAEAFF
TRBV4-2,TRBJ2-5,once,TRBD2,TGTGCCAGCAGCCTCAAAGGGCTAGCGGGGGTTCATATGAACCAAGAGACCCAGTACTTC,CASSLKGLAGVHMNQETQYF
TRBV7-8,TRBJ1-2,few,TRBD1,TGTGCCAGCAGCACCCCAGGGGGTACTGGCTACACCTTC,CASSTPGGTGYTF
TRBV5-1,TRBJ2-2,.,.,TGCGCCAGCGGCCCTTGGGTTCAGGGCACCACCGGGGAGCTGTTTTTT,CASGPWVQGTTGELFF
TRBV6-1,TRBJ1-6,.,.,TGTGCCAGCAGTGGCATCGGGGGCCCAAATTCACCCCTCCACTTT,CASSGIGGPNSPLHF
TRBV27,TRBJ1-2,.,TRBD1,TGTGCCAGCAGGCCTACAGGGGCGCACTATGGCTACACCTTC,CASRPTGAHYGYTF
TRBV6-1,TRBJ2-7,.,TRBD1,TGTGCCAGCAGTTCGGGGACAGGGGGCTCTTCCGAGCAGTACTTC,CASSSGTGGSSEQYF